The present TCR beta chain was sequenced within a study of cytomegalovirus exposure and HLA in healthy donors. The PCR had 60 Vbeta and 13 Jbeta primers. Profiling relied on immunoSEQ multiplex PCR, and the TCRdb table lists in-frame clones only, not all of them. The sample gives roughly 170,000 clones, around 80% of which show up once; about 4.4% is in the top ten. This clone is a singleton in its sample. Its antigen is as yet unknown. One end of the junction is discordant with germline, which a read error may explain. In germline, CDR1 is SEHNR, CDR2 FQNEAQ (reference sequence). The CDR3 has 14 residues. Study-level results: Being productive about 87% or about 30% of the time was typical of most TCR beta V segments in an earlier analysis.

The sample consisted of PBMCs. This chain uses TRBV7-9 with TRBJ2-7, with 7 bases fitting TRBD2. This TCR came from a woman aged 50 to 60 in good health and CMV-seropositive. The CDR3 region is CSSSSLAGRDEQYF. In nucleotides, the CDR3 is TGTTCCAGCAGCTCCTTAGCGGGTCGCGACGAGCAGTACTTC.